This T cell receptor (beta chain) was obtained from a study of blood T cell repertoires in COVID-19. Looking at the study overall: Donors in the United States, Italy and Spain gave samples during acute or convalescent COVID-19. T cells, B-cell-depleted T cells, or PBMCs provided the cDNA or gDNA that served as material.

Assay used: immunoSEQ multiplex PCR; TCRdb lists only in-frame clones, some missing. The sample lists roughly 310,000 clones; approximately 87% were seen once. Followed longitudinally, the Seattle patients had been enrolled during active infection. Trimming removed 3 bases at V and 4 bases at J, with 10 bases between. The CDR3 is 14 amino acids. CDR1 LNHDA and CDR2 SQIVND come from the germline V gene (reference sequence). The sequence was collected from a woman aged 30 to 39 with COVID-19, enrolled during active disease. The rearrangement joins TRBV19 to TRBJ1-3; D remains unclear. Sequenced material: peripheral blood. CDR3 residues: CASSMEGVGNTIYF. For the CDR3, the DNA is TGTGCCAGTAGTATGGAGGGCGTCGGAAACACCATATATTTT.